This is a list of T cell receptor beta chains from one sample in a study of T cell changes during pregnancy in multiple sclerosis. The assay was immunoSEQ multiplex PCR, and TCRdb's table has in-frame clones only and misses some. The sample lists 50,000 or so clones, roughly nine tenths occurring once. This material consisted of CD4+ T cells from peripheral blood mononuclear cells, taken after pregnancy. The receptors come from a female donor in good health, enrolled as a control in a pregnancy study. The CDR3 runs from the conserved cysteine through the conserved F or W. D genes are given only for firm matches. Clone size, where shown, is once, few, many, or a class for clones that have expanded.

>TRBV4-2|.|TRBJ2-5|TRBD1
TGTGCCAGCAGCCAAGGGGGGACAGCATGGTACCAAGAGACCCAGTACTTC
CASSQGGTAWYQETQYF
>TRBV30|.|TRBJ1-5|TRBD1
TGTGCCTGGAGCTCAGGACGGGACAGACTCAGCAATCAGCCCCAGCATTTT
CAWSSGRDRLSNQPQHF
>TRBV6-5|.|TRBJ2-1|.
TGTGCCAGCAGTCCCCGCAGGGTAAATGAGCAGTTCTTC
CASSPRRVNEQFF
>TRBV27|.|TRBJ2-5|TRBD1
TGTGCCAGCAGTCAAAGACAGGGTTGGGAGACCCAGTACTTC
CASSQRQGWETQYF
>TRBV5-1|.|TRBJ1-2|TRBD1
TGCGCCAGCAGCTTGGCTCAGGGGGTTGGTGACTACACCTTC
CASSLAQGVGDYTF
>TRBV11-3|.|TRBJ1-4|TRBD1
TGTGCCAGCAGCACACACAGGGGGTCCCCCTCAACTAATGAAAAACTGTTTTTT
CASSTHRGSPSTNEKLFF
>TRBV5-6|.|TRBJ2-2|.
TGTGCCAGCAGTATCCACAGGGTCGCGAACACCGGGGAGCTGTTTTTT
CASSIHRVANTGELFF
>TRBV9|.|TRBJ1-1|TRBD1
TGTGCCAGCAGCGTAGCTCTAGACAGGGACGAAGCTTTCTTT
CASSVALDRDEAFF
>TRBV19|.|TRBJ2-7|TRBD1
TGTGCCAGTAGGGACAGGGCCTCCTACGAGCAGTACTTC
CASRDRASYEQYF
>TRBV6-1|.|TRBJ1-2|TRBD1
TGTGCCAGCAGTGAAATGAGGACAGGAATCTATGGCTACACCTTC
CASSEMRTGIYGYTF
>TRBV15|.|TRBJ2-5|TRBD1
TGTGCCACCAGCACGCGGACAGGGGAAGGCCAAGAGACCCAGTACTTC
CATSTRTGEGQETQYF
>TRBV18|.|TRBJ2-2|.
TGTGCCAGCTCACCCACATCCGGGGAGCTGTTTTTT
CASSPTSGELFF
>TRBV6-5|.|TRBJ1-6|.
TGTGCCAGCAGTGCTGGACACCATATTTCACCCCTCCACTTT
CASSAGHHISPLHF
>TRBV7-2|.|TRBJ1-2|.
TGTGCCAGCAGCCCACCCCTACAGCCTAACTATGGCTACACCTTC
CASSPPLQPNYGYTF
>TRBV5-4|.|TRBJ1-2|TRBD1
TGTGCCAGCAGCTTGGAGGAGGACAGGGTCGGTGGAGGCTACACCTTC
CASSLEEDRVGGGYTF
>TRBV4-1|.|TRBJ1-3|.
TGCGCCAGCAGCCAAGATATCCAGGTCCTGTCTGGAAACACCATATATTTT
CASSQDIQVLSGNTIYF
>TRBV5-1|.|TRBJ2-5|.
TGCGCCAGCAGCTTGATTCGGGGGGCAGGCCAAGAGACCCAGTACTTC
CASSLIRGAGQETQYF
>TRBV7-9|.|TRBJ2-2|.
TGTGCCAGCAGCCGAGGACAGCGCACCGGGGAGCTGTTTTTT
CASSRGQRTGELFF
>TRBV25-1|.|TRBJ1-4|.
TGTGCCAGCGGGGACACGCGAGGTGAAAAACTGTTTTTT
CASGDTRGEKLFF
>TRBV7-6|.|TRBJ2-2|TRBD1
TGTGCCAGCAGCACCCGACAGGGAAAGAACACCGGGGAGCTGTTTTTT
CASSTRQGKNTGELFF
>TRBV11-3|.|TRBJ1-4|.
TGTGCCAGCAGCCTGGGACTTGCAACTAATGAAAAACTGTTTTTT
CASSLGLATNEKLFF
>TRBV6-1|.|TRBJ2-1|TRBD2
TGTGCCAGCAGTGTCGCCGTAGCGGGGGCTTCCTACAATGAGCAGTTCTTC
CASSVAVAGASYNEQFF
>TRBV7-9|.|TRBJ2-1|.
TGTGCCAGCAACTCTAGGGGGGGTGAGCAGTTCTTC
CASNSRGGEQFF
>TRBV6-5|.|TRBJ1-1|.
TGTGCCAGCCGATTGAGTGGGGGGTCGACTGAAGCTTTCTTT
CASRLSGGSTEAFF
>TRBV5-6|.|TRBJ1-2|TRBD1
TGTGCCAGCAGCCAAAAGGACAGGGGAAAGATATCGGGCTATGGCTACACCTTC
CASSQKDRGKISGYGYTF
>TRBV4-3|few|TRBJ1-3|TRBD1
TGCGCCAGCAGCCAAGATTACGGGACAGCCCGAGGGAACACCATATATTTT
CASSQDYGTARGNTIYF
>TRBV18|.|TRBJ1-3|.
TGTGCCAGCTCATCCGGGACAAGAAACACCATATATTTT
CASSSGTRNTIYF
>TRBV5-1|.|TRBJ1-1|.
TGCGCCAGCAGCTTGGTGCGGGGGACTGAAGCTTTCTTT
CASSLVRGTEAFF
>TRBV7-7|.|TRBJ2-2|.
TGTGCCAGCAGCTTGGCAGGGGCAGACACCGGGGAGCTGTTTTTT
CASSLAGADTGELFF
>TRBV18|.|TRBJ1-2|TRBD1
TGTGCCAGCTCACCGCAAAGGGACAGGGCCCCACCGAACTATGGCTACACCTTC
CASSPQRDRAPPNYGYTF
>TRBV6-5|.|TRBJ1-1|.
TGTGCCAGCTGGGGCCAGTTTCGGACTGAAGCTTTCTTT
CASWGQFRTEAFF
>TRBV23-1|.|TRBJ2-1|TRBD2
TGCGCCAGCAGTCAGGGACTAGCGGGGGCTGTTTACAATGAGCAGTTCTTC
CASSQGLAGAVYNEQFF
>TRBV25-1|.|TRBJ1-2|TRBD1
TGTGCCAGCACTCGGACAGGGGGTTATGGCTACACCTTC
CASTRTGGYGYTF
>TRBV7-2|.|TRBJ2-5|.
TGTGCCAGCAGCCCGGACAGAGATGGGGAGACCCAGTACTTC
CASSPDRDGETQYF
>TRBV10-3|.|TRBJ2-7|.
TGTGCCATCAGCTGGGGGGGGGCCGGTGGCGAGCAGTACTTC
CAISWGGAGGEQYF
>TRBV5-1|.|TRBJ1-1|TRBD1
TGCGCCAGCAGCTTGGAGACAGGGGGCGTAGATGAAGCTTTCTTT
CASSLETGGVDEAFF
>TRBV10-3|.|TRBJ1-2|TRBD1
TGTGCCATCAGTGAGTCCCAGGGGGCTGGGGGCTACACCTTC
CAISESQGAGGYTF
>TRBV11-1|.|TRBJ2-7|TRBD2
TGTGCCAGCAGCCCGAGCCTCGGGGGGGCGGGTGAGCAGTACTTC
CASSPSLGGAGEQYF
>TRBV5-1|.|TRBJ1-2|.
TGCGCCAGCAGCTTGGACAGTGTCAACTATGGCTACACCTTC
CASSLDSVNYGYTF
>TRBV7-9|.|TRBJ2-1|TRBD1
TGTGCCAGCAGCCCCTTCCGGGACAGGGGGCACAATGAGCAGTTCTTC
CASSPFRDRGHNEQFF
>TRBV11-1|.|TRBJ2-3|.
TGTGCCAGCAGCCGTGGGGGACTGGTTGATACGCAGTATTTT
CASSRGGLVDTQYF
>TRBV4-3|.|TRBJ1-2|.
TGCGCCAGCAGCCAAGGAGGAAGGCCTTCCTATGGCTACACCTTC
CASSQGGRPSYGYTF